A selection of T cell receptor beta chains follows, all from one sample in a study of T cell responses to AZD1222 COVID-19 vaccine. Profiling relied on immunoSEQ multiplex PCR, and the TCRdb table lists in-frame clones only, not all of them. The sample includes 95,000 to 130,000 clones, approximately 90% of them seen just once. The material was peripheral blood, obtained 28 days after the second AZD1222 dose. The receptors derive from an adult who received the AZD1222 COVID-19 vaccine. Each CDR3 is given without its conserved first and last residue. A D gene is named only where the DNA matches it firmly.

v_call,d_call,j_call,cdr3_aa
TRBV5-1,TRBD2,TRBJ2-2,ASSILAGGAGELF
TRBV27,-,TRBJ1-1,ASSYYRAQGEAF
TRBV19,-,TRBJ1-1,ASNGQGRDTEAF
TRBV27,TRBD2,TRBJ2-7,ASTSGGGLAGVIDEQY
TRBV7-3,-,TRBJ1-2,ASSLGRGYGYT
TRBV11-2,-,TRBJ1-2,ASTAPGRYGYT
TRBV28,-,TRBJ1-6,ASSPPGGGPSPLH
TRBV4-1,TRBD2,TRBJ2-3,ASSQALAGPSADTQY
TRBV19,-,TRBJ2-7,ASSIGPILLYEQY
TRBV19,-,TRBJ2-4,ASSMGRVAKNIQY
TRBV28,TRBD2,TRBJ2-3,ASTPSSGRGMLTDTQY
TRBV3-1/TRBV3-2,-,TRBJ2-1,ASSQVRGVEQF
TRBV5-1,-,TRBJ1-1,ASSLDKGNTEAF
TRBV3-1/TRBV3-2,-,TRBJ2-5,ASSHLVGGGETQY
TRBV11-2,-,TRBJ2-6,ASSAREPGLRDLPSGANVLT
TRBV5-1,-,TRBJ2-7,ASSLADYRLDEQY
TRBV10-1,TRBD1,TRBJ1-1,ASSTGERTEAF
TRBV9,TRBD1,TRBJ2-1,ASSPGQGYDEQF
TRBV3-1/TRBV3-2,-,TRBJ1-1,ASSRTQGYTEAF
TRBV19,-,TRBJ1-4,ASTAGVGTNEKLF
TRBV5-5,TRBD1,TRBJ2-3,ASSLMGQGQDTQY
TRBV7-8,-,TRBJ2-2,ASSLDVSGELF
TRBV20-1,-,TRBJ2-7,SARARGEQY
TRBV28,-,TRBJ2-1,ASGRHEQF
TRBV5-1,-,TRBJ2-6,ASSVGTDGANVLT
TRBV7-6,-,TRBJ1-3,ASSPLLLSRLEYSGNTIY
TRBV27,TRBD2,TRBJ2-2,ASSRLASNTGELF
TRBV5-3,-,TRBJ1-5,ARSLRVHQPQH
TRBV7-9,-,TRBJ1-1,ASSVQGDTEAF
TRBV5-1,-,TRBJ2-5,ASSSQETQY
TRBV28,TRBD2,TRBJ2-3,ASSQTSGRTDTQY
TRBV28,-,TRBJ2-7,ACRGAYEQY
TRBV14,TRBD1,TRBJ2-5,ASSQAGGKETQY
TRBV2,-,TRBJ1-6,ASSEWSSSYNSPLH
TRBV2,-,TRBJ2-3,ASSARYDTQY
TRBV11-3,TRBD1,TRBJ1-1,ASSLAGTGGTEAF
TRBV6-1,TRBD1,TRBJ1-6,ASSDHRGPSPLH
TRBV10-3,TRBD1,TRBJ2-7,AISRRGQEISYEQY
TRBV6-5,-,TRBJ1-3,ASDSPGNTIY
TRBV3-1/TRBV3-2,-,TRBJ2-7,ASSQIGYEQY
TRBV10-1,-,TRBJ1-1,ASSDQTGGNTEAF
TRBV5-8,-,TRBJ1-5,ASSFYNQPQH
TRBV11-2,-,TRBJ1-6,ASSSLYSPLH
TRBV19,-,TRBJ2-1,ASSAVRSSEQF
TRBV15,TRBD2,TRBJ2-1,ATSRAGTSFDEQF
TRBV5-1,-,TRBJ1-1,ASSYQGGRAF
TRBV19,-,TRBJ1-2,ASSVDSGNGYT
TRBV9,-,TRBJ1-1,ASSVDPTGSETEAF
TRBV28,-,TRBJ1-1,ASSSQQGTEAF
TRBV9,-,TRBJ1-5,ASSVESGGNQPQH
TRBV28,-,TRBJ1-2,ASSLTDTRLMDYGYT
TRBV4-2,TRBD2,TRBJ2-1,ASSQDREGPYNEQF
TRBV11-3,-,TRBJ2-4,ASSDGKNIQY
TRBV4-1,-,TRBJ2-3,ASSQEDGSEGTDTQY
TRBV29-1,-,TRBJ1-5,SARHGNQPQH